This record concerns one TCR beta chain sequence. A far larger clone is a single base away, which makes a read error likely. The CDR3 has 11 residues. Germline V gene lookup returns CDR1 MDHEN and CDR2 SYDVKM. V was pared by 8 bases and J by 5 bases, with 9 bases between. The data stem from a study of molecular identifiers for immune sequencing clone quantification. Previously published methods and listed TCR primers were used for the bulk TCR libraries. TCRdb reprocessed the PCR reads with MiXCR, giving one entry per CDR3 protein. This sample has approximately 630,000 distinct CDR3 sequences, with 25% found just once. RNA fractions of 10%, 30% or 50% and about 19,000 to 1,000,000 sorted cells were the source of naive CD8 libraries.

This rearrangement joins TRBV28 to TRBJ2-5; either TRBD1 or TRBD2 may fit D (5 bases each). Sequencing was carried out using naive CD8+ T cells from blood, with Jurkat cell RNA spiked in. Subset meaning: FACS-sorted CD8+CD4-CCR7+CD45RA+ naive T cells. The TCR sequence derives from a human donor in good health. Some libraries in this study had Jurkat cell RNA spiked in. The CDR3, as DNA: TGTGCCAGCGGCTGGGGGGAGACCCAGTACTTC. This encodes CASGWGETQYF.